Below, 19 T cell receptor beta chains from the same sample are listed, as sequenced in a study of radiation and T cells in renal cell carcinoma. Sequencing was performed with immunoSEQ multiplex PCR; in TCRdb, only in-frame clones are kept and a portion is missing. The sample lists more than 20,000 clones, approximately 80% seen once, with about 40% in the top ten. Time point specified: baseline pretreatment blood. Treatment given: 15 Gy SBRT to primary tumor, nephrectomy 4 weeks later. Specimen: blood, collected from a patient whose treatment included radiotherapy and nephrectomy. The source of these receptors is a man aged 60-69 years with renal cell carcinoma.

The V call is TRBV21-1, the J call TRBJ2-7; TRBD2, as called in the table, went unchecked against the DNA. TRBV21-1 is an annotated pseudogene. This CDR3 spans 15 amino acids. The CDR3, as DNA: TGTGCCAGCAGAAGTATTAGCGGGAGGATCTACGAGCAGTACTTC. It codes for CASRSISGRIYEQYF.

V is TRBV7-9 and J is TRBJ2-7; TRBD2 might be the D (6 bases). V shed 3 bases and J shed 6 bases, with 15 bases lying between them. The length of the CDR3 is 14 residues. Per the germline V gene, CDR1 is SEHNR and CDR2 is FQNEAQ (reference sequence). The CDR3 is CASSFSVGGTEQYF. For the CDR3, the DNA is TGTGCCAGCAGCTTCTCGGTGGGCGGGACCGAGCAGTACTTC.

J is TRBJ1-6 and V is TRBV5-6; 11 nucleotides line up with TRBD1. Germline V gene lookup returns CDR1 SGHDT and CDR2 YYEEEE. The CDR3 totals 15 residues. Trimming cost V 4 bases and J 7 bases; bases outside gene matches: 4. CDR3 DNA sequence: TGTGCCAGCAGCCTGGGACAGGGGGGGAATTCACCCCTCCACTTT. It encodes CASSLGQGGNSPLHF.

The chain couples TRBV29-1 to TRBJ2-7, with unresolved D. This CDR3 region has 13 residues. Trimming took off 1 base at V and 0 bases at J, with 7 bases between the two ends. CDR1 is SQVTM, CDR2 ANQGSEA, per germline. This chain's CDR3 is CSVEVTSSYEQYF. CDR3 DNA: TGCAGCGTTGAAGTGACATCCTCCTACGAGCAGTACTTC.

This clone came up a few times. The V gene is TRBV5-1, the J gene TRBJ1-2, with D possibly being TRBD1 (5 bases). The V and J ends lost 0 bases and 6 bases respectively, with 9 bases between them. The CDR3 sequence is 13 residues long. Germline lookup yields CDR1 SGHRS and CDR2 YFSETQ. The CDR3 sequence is CASSLDRFDGYTF. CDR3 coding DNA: TGCGCCAGCAGCTTGGACAGGTTCGATGGCTACACCTTC.

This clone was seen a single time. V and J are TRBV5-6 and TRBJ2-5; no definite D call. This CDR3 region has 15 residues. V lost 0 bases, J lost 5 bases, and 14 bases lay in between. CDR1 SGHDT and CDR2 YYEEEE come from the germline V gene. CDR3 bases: TGTGCCAGCAGCTTGGTCTCCCGTGGCCAGGAGACCCAGTACTTC. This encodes CASSLVSRGQETQYF.

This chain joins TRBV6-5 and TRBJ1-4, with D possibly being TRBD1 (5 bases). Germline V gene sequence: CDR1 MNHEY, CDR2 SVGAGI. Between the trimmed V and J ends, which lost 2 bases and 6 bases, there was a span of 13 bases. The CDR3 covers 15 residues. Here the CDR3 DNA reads TGTGCCAGCAGTTACCGCCGGGACGGAGATGAAAAACTGTTTTTT. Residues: CASSYRRDGDEKLFF.

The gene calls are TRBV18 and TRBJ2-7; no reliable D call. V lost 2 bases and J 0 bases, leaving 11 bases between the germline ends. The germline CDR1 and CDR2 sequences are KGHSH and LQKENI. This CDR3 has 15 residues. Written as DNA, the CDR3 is TGTGCCAGCTCACCAGAAGGGTTAAGCTCCTACGAGCAGTACTTC. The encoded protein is CASSPEGLSSYEQYF.

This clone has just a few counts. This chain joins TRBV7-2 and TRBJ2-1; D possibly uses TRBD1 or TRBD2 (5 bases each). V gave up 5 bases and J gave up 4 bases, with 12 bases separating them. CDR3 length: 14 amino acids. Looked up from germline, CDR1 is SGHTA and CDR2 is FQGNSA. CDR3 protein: CASSRGKSYNEQFF. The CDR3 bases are TGTGCCAGCAGCCGGGGCAAATCTTACAATGAGCAGTTCTTC. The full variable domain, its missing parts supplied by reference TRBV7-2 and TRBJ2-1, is GAGVSQSPSNKVTEKGKDVELRCDPISGHTALYWYRQSLGQGLEFLIYFQGNSAPDKSGLPSDRFSAERTGGSVSTLTIQRTQQEDSAVYLCASSRGKSYNEQFFGPGTRLTVL.

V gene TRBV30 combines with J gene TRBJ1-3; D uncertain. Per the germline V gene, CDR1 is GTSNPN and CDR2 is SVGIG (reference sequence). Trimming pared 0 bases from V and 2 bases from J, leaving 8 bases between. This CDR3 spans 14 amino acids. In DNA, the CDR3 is TGTGCCTGGAGTGTAACACTCCCTGGAAACACCATATATTTT. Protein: CAWSVTLPGNTIYF.

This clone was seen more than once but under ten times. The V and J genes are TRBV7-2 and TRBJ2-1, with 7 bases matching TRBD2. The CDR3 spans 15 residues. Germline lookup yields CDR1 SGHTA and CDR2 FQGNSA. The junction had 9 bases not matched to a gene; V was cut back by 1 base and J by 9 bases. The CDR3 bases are TGTGCCAGCAGCTTAGGACTAGCAGGGTCCTTTGAGCAGTTCTTC. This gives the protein CASSLGLAGSFEQFF.

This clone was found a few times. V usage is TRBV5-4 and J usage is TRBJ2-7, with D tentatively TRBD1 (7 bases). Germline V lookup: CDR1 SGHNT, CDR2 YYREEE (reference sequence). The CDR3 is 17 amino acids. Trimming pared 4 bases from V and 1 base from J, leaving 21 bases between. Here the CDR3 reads CASSLRRGLSGSYEQYF. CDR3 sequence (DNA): TGTGCCAGCAGCCTGAGGAGGGGGCTTAGCGGTTCCTACGAGCAGTACTTC.

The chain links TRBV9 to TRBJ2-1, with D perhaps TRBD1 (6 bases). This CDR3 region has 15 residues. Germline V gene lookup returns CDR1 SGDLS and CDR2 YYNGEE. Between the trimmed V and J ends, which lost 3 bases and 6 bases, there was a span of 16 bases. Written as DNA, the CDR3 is TGTGCCAGCAGCGAGGGATCGGGGACAATCAATGAGCAGTTCTTC. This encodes CASSEGSGTINEQFF.

The DNA of the CDR3 is TGTGCCACCGGACTAGCGGGAGGTCCCAATGAGCAGTTCTTC. This translates into CATGLAGGPNEQFF. The chain is built from TRBV27 and TRBJ2-1, with 14 bases identical to TRBD2. The J segment lost 6 bases and the V segment lost 10 bases, leaving 5 bases of the junction unmatched. CDR1 MNHEY and CDR2 SMNVEV come from the germline V gene (reference sequence). The CDR3 is 14 residues long.

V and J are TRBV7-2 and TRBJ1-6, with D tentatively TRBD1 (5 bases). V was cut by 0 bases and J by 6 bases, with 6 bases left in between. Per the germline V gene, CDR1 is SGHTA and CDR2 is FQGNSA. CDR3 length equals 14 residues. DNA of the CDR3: TGTGCCAGCAGCTTAGCAGGGGTTAATTCACCCCTCCACTTT. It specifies CASSLAGVNSPLHF.

The CDR3: CASRGLAGGYYNEQFF. The DNA for the CDR3 is TGCGCCAGCCGGGGACTAGCGGGAGGGTACTACAATGAGCAGTTCTTC. The V gene is TRBV5-1, the J gene TRBJ2-1; 16 nucleotides line up with TRBD2. The CDR3 spans 16 residues. Losses at the gene ends were 7 bases for V and 3 bases for J; bases not matched to a gene: 4. Germline CDR1 and CDR2: SGHRS and YFSETQ.

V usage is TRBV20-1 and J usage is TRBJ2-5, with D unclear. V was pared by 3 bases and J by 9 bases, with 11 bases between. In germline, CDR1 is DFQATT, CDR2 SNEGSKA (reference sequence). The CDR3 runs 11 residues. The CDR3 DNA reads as TGCAGTGCTAGTACAGCAGAACCCCAGTACTTC. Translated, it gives CSASTAEPQYF.

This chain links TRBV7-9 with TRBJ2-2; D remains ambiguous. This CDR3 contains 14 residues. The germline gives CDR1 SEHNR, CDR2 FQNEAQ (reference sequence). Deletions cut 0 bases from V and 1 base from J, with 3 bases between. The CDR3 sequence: CASSLALNTGELFF. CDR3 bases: TGTGCCAGCAGCTTAGCACTGAACACCGGGGAGCTGTTTTTT.

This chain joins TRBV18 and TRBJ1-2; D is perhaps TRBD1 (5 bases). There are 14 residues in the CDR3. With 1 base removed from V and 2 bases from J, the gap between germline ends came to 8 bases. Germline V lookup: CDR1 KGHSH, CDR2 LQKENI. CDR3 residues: CASSPLGGNYGYTF. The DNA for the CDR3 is TGTGCCAGCTCACCACTCGGGGGAAACTATGGCTACACCTTC.